This T cell receptor (beta chain) derives from a study of CD4 T cells in relation to SARS-CoV-2 and coronaviruses. Clones were sequenced by immunoSEQ multiplex PCR, and TCRdb holds only the in-frame ones, with some missing. In the table there are 20,000 to 25,000 clones, less than 85% of which are singletons. As concerns this clone: Its cognate antigen is unknown.

Findings and limits, study-wide: About 64% of donors had memory CD4+ clonotypes crossrecognizing SARS-CoV-2 and common cold coronavirus spike. Compared with monoreactive clones, crossreactive clones showed significantly weaker SARS-CoV-2 expansion.

The unexposed donors gave CD4+ T cells in about 2010-2019, prior to COVID-19. The cells were cultured for about ten days before CD4+ T cells were isolated. Cells permitting, SARS-CoV-2 S/N and four cold-coronavirus spikes were tested on unexposed-donor CD4+ T cells. CDR1 and CDR2 (germline): SGHAT, FQDESV (reference sequence). CDR3 length: 14 amino acids. Unmatched junction bases numbered 1, after V lost 1 base and J lost 5 bases. V usage is TRBV11-1 and J usage is TRBJ1-1, with 10 positions matching TRBD1. The sequencing input was CD4+ T cells from PBMCs, cultured in vitro. This TCR came from a human donor in good health. CDR3 protein: CASSLGQGATEAFF. DNA of the CDR3: TGTGCCAGCAGCTTAGGACAGGGGGCAACTGAAGCTTTCTTT.